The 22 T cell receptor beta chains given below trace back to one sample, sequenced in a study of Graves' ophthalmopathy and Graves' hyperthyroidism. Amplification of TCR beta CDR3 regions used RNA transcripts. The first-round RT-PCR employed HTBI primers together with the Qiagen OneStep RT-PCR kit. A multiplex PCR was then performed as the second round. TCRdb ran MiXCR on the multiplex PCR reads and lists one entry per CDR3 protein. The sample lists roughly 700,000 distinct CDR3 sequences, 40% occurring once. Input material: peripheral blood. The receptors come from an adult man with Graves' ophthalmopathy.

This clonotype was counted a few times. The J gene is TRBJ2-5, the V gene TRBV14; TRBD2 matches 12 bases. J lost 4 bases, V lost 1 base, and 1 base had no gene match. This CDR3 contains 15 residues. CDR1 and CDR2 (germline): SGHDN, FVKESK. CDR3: CASSQAGLAGETQYF. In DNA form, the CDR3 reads TGTGCCAGCAGCCAAGCGGGACTAGCGGGAGAGACCCAGTACTTC.

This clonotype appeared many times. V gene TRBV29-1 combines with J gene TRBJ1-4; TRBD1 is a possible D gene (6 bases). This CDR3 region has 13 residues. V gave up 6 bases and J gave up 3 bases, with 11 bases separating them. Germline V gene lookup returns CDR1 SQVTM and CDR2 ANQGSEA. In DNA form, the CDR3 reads TGCAGCGTACAGGGTGTGCCTAATGAAAAACTGTTTTTT. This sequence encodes CSVQGVPNEKLFF.

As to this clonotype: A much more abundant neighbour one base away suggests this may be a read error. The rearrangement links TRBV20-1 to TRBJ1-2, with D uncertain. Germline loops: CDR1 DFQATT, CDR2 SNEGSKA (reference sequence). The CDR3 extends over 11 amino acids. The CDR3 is CSASYVDGHTF. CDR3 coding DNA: TGCAGTGCTAGCTATGTGGATGGCCACACCTTC.

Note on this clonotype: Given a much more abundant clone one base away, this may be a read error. CDR3 sequence: CAISYLADTEAFF. CDR3 nucleotide sequence: TGTGCCATCAGTTACCTCGCGGATACTGAAGCTTTCTTT. The chain uses TRBV10-3 and TRBJ1-1; D gene unclear. Germline lookup yields CDR1 ENHRY and CDR2 SYGVKD. Trimming removed 5 bases from V and 5 bases from J, with 12 bases in between. The CDR3 contains 13 residues.

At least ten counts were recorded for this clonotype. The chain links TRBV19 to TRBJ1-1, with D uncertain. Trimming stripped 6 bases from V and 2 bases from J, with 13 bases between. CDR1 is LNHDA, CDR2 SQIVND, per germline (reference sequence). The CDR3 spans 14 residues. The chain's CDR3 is CASSRKGANTEAFF. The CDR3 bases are TGTGCCAGTAGCCGGAAGGGTGCAAACACTGAAGCTTTCTTT.

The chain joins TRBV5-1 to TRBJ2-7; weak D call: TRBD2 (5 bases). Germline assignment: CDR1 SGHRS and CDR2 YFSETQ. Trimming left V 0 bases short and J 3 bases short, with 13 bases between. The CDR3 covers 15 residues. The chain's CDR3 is CASSLARGALYEQYF. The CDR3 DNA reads TGCGCCAGCAGCTTGGCCCGGGGAGCTCTCTACGAGCAGTACTTC.

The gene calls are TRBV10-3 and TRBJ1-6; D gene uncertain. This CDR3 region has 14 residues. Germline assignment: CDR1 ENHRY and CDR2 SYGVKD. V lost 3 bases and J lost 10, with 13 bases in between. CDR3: CAISDRFLSSPLHF. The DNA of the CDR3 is TGTGCCATCAGTGATAGGTTCCTATCGTCACCCCTCCACTTT.

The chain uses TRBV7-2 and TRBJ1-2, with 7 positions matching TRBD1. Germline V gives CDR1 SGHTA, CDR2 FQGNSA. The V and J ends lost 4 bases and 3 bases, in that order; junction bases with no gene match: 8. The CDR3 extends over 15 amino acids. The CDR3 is CASSSGQKPDYGYTF. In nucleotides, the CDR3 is TGTGCCAGCAGCTCGGGACAGAAACCCGACTATGGCTACACCTTC.

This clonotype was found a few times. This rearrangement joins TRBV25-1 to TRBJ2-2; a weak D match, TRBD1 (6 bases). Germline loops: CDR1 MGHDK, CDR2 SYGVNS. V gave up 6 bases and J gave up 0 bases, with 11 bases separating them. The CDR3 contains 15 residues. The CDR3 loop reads CASSMAGANTGELFF. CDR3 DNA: TGTGCCAGCAGCATGGCAGGGGCGAACACCGGGGAGCTGTTTTTT.

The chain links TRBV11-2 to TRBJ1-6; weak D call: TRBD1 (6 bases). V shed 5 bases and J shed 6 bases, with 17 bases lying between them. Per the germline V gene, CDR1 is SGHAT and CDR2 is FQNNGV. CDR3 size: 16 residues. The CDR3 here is CASSKRGEGTNSPLHF. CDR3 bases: TGTGCCAGCAGCAAAAGGGGGGAGGGGACTAATTCACCCCTCCACTTT.

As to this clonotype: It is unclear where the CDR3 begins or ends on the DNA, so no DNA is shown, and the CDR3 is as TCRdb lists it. CDR3 in amino acids: CSVAQGAEHF. This chain uses TRBV29-1 with TRBJ1-5; TRBD1 is the table's D call and was not checked against the DNA. Germline V gene lookup returns CDR1 SQVTM and CDR2 ANQGSEA. The CDR3 adds up to 10 amino acids, both ends counted.

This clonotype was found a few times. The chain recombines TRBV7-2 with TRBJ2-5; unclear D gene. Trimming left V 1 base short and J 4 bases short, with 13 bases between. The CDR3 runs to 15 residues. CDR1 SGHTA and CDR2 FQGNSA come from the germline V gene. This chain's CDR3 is CASSLDRVVGETQYF. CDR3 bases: TGTGCCAGCAGCTTAGATAGGGTTGTCGGAGAGACCCAGTACTTC.

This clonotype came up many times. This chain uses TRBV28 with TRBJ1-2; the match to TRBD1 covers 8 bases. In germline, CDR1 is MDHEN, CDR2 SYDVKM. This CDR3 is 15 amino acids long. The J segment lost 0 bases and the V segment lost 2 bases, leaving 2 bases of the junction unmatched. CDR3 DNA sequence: TGTGCCAGCAGTTTAGCACAGGGGGCTAACTATGGCTACACCTTC. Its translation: CASSLAQGANYGYTF.

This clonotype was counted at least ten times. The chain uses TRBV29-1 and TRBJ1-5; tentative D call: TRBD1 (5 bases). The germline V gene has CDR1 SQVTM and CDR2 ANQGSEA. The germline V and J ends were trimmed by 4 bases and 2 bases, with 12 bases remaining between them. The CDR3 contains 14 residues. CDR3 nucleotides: TGCAGCGTTGCCGGGGGACGAGGCAATCAGCCCCAGCATTTT. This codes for CSVAGGRGNQPQHF.

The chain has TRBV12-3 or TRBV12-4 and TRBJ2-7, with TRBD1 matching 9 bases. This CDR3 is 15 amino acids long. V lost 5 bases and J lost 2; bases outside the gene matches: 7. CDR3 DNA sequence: TGTGCCAGCAGTCTCACCCGGGACAGGGCCTACGAGCAGTACTTC. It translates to CASSLTRDRAYEQYF.

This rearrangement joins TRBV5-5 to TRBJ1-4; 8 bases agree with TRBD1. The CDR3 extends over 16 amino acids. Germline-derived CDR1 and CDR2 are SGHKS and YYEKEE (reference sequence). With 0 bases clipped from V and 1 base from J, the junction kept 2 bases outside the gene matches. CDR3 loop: CASSLADRGTNEKLFF. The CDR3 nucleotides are TGTGCCAGCAGCTTGGCCGACAGGGGAACTAATGAAAAACTGTTTTTT.

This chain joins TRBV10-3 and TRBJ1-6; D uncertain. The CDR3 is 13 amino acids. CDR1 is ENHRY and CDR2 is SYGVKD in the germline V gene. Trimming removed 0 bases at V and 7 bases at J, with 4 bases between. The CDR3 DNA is TGTGCCATCAGTGAGTCCGAGAATTCACCCCTCCACTTT. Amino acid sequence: CAISESENSPLHF.

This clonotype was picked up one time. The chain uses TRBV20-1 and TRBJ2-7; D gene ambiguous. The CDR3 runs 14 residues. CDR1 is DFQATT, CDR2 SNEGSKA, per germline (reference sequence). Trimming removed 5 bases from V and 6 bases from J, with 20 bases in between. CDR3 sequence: CSASELGLRTEQYF. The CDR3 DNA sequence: TGCAGTGCTTCTGAGTTGGGCTTGCGGACCGAGCAGTACTTC.

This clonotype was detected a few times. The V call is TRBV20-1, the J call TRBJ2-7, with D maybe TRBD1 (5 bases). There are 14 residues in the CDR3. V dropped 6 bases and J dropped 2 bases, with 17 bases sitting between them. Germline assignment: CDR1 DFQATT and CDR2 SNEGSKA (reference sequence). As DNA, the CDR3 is TGCAGTGCCACGAAGCAGGGTCTCGCCTACGAGCAGTACTTC. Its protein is CSATKQGLAYEQYF.

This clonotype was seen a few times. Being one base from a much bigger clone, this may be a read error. The CDR3 nucleotides are TGTGCCAGCAGGTCAGGGGGCGGCAATCAGCCCCAGCATTTT. Translation: CASRSGGGNQPQHF. The chain joins TRBV12-3 or TRBV12-4 to TRBJ1-5; 8 bases align to TRBD1. Germline trimming cut 6 bases from V and 2 bases from J; bases unmatched to any gene: 3. The CDR3 runs to 14 residues.

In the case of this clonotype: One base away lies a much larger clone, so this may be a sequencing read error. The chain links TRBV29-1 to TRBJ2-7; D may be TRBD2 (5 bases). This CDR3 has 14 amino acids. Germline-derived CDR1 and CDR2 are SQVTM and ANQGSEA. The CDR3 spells CSAVAEWVAGEQHF. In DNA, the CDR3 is TGCAGCGCCGTCGCCGAATGGGTGGCCGGGGAGCAGCACTTC.

In nucleotides, the CDR3 is TGTGCCAGCTCACCCCGATTGTCGGTGTCTAATGAAAAACTGTTTTTT. It yields the protein CASSPRLSVSNEKLFF. This chain uses TRBV14 with TRBJ1-4, with D unclear. Deletions cut 8 bases from V and 3 bases from J, with 19 bases between. Germline V gene sequence: CDR1 SGHDN, CDR2 FVKESK. This CDR3 comprises 16 residues.